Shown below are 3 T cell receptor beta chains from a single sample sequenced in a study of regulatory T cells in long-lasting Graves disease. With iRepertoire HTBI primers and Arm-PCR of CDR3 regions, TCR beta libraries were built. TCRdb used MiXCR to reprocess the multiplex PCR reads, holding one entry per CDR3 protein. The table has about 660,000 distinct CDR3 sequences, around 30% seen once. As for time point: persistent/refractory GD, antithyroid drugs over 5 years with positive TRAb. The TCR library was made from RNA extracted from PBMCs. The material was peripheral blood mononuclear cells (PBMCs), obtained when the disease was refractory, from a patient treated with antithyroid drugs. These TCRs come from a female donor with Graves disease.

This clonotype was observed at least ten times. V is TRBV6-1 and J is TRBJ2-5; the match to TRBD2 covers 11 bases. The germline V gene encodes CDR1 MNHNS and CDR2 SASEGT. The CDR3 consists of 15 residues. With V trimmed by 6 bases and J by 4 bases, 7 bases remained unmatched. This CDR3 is CASSPFLAGGETQYF. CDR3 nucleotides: TGTGCCAGCAGCCCGTTTCTAGCGGGAGGAGAGACCCAGTACTTC.

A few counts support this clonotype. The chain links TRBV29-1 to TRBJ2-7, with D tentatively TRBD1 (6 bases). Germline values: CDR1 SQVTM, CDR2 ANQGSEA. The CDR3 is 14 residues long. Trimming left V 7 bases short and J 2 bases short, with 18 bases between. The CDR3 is CSAALNRAPYEQYF. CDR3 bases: TGCAGCGCTGCCCTGAACAGGGCCCCCTACGAGCAGTACTTC.

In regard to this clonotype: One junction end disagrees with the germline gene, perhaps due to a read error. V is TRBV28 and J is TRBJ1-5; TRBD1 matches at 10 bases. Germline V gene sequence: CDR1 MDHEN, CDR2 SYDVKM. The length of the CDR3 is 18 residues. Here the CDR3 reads CACSRYIGTGDGNQPQHF. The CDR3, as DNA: TGTGCCTGCAGCCGCTATATTGGGACAGGGGACGGCAATCAGCCCCAGCATTTT.